The 26 T cell receptor beta chains listed next were all sequenced from one sample in a study of chemoradiotherapy in HPV16-positive cancers. The protocol was immunoSEQ multiplex PCR, while the TCRdb copy is restricted to in-frame clones and leaves out a portion. The sample carries 4,000 to 6,000 clones, 65% to 85% recorded once. The sample in question was tumor tissue, obtained from a patient who underwent chemoradiotherapy. The receptors were gathered from a human donor with HPV-associated anogenital cancer.

The CDR3 reads CASSDSAGGSYNEQFF. The CDR3 DNA sequence: TGTGCCAGCAGTGACAGCGCGGGAGGGTCCTACAATGAGCAGTTCTTC. The rearrangement joins TRBV6-1 to TRBJ2-1, with TRBD2 matching 9 bases. The CDR3 runs 16 residues. V shed 3 bases and J 1 base; nucleotides not matched to a gene: 4. CDR1 and CDR2 from the germline V gene are MNHNS and SASEGT.

The CDR3 DNA reads TGTGCCAGCACTAGCGGAGTTAGCACAGATACGCAGTATTTT. Translating gives CASTSGVSTDTQYF. The rearrangement joins TRBV6-5 to TRBJ2-3; the match to TRBD2 covers 7 bases. Germline loops: CDR1 MNHEY, CDR2 SVGAGI. V lost 7 bases to trimming and J lost 0 bases; unmatched junction nucleotides: 4. The CDR3 has 14 amino acids.

This sequence joins TRBV10-3 and TRBJ2-1, with 13 bases fitting TRBD2. From germline, CDR1 is ENHRY and CDR2 SYGVKD. The CDR3 length is 16 residues. V lost 5 bases to trimming and J lost 5 bases; unmatched junction nucleotides: 6. CDR3 DNA sequence: TGTGCCATCAGTCTCGGACTAGCGGGGGCCGACAATGAGCAGTTCTTC. Its translation: CAISLGLAGADNEQFF.

J is TRBJ2-5 and V is TRBV29-1, with D perhaps matching TRBD2 (5 bases). V was clipped by 2 bases and J by 6 bases, with 13 bases between them. The CDR3 contains 13 residues. The V gene's germline CDR1 is SQVTM and CDR2 ANQGSEA. The DNA of the CDR3 is TGCAGCGTTGAATTCCAGGTCGGGAAGACCCAGTACTTC. This gives the protein CSVEFQVGKTQYF.

This clone turned up a few times. The V and J genes are TRBV20-1 and TRBJ1-1; D remains ambiguous. Trimming shortened V by 3 bases and J by 11 bases, and 13 bases separated the two germline ends. Germline V gene data show CDR1 as DFQATT and CDR2 as SNEGSKA (reference sequence). The CDR3 spans 11 residues. The CDR3 region has the DNA TGCAGTGCTAGGACCTTCGATCTTGCTTTCTTT. It yields the protein CSARTFDLAFF.

This clone appeared a few times. V is TRBV5-1 and J is TRBJ2-3, with D possibly TRBD1 on 6 matching bases. CDR1 is SGHRS and CDR2 is YFSETQ in the germline V gene. The CDR3 runs to 13 residues. V was pared by 7 bases and J by 0 bases, with 9 bases between. CDR3 nucleotide sequence: TGCGCCAGCTGTACAGGGAGCACAGATACGCAGTATTTT. Translated: CASCTGSTDTQYF. The full variable domain, its missing parts supplied by reference TRBV5-1 and TRBJ2-3, is KAGVTQTPRYLIKTRGQQVTLSCSPISGHRSVSWYQQTPGQGLQFLFEYFSETQRNKGNFPGRFSGRQFSNSRSEMNVSTLELGDSALYLCASCTGSTDTQYFGPGTRLTVL.

This chain joins TRBV28 and TRBJ1-2; D unclear. V was cut by 3 bases and J by 5 bases, with 13 bases left in between. In germline, CDR1 is MDHEN, CDR2 SYDVKM. The CDR3 totals 14 residues. The CDR3 sequence is CASSLGASSYGYTF. The CDR3 DNA reads as TGTGCCAGCAGTTTGGGAGCCAGCTCGTATGGCTACACCTTC.

The chain joins TRBV4-1 to TRBJ2-3; 10 bases align to TRBD2. The CDR3 is made up of 19 amino acids. With 0 bases clipped from V and 7 bases from J, the junction kept 16 bases outside the gene matches. Germline CDR1 and CDR2: MGHRA and YSYEKL. CDR3 in DNA: TGCGCCAGCAGCCAAGAGTGGCTTACTGGGGCTAGCGGGAGCCATACGCAGTATTTT. Its protein product is CASSQEWLTGASGSHTQYF.

The V and J genes are TRBV5-1 and TRBJ1-2; the match to TRBD1 covers 10 bases. Germline V gene sequence: CDR1 SGHRS, CDR2 YFSETQ. V lost 3 bases, J lost 2 bases, and 10 bases stayed unmatched. The CDR3 length is 17 residues. This CDR3 is CASSSRQGALPNYGYTF. The CDR3 DNA follows: TGCGCCAGCAGCTCCAGACAGGGGGCGCTGCCCAACTATGGCTACACCTTC.

There are a few counts of this clone. This chain uses TRBV19 with TRBJ1-1; no firm D call. Germline V CDR1 and CDR2: LNHDA, SQIVND (reference sequence). The CDR3 runs 14 residues. The V end lost 3 bases, the J end lost 2 bases, and 10 bases lay between the germline ends. In DNA form, the CDR3 reads TGTGCCAGTAGTATGGGTTCAGAAAACACTGAAGCTTTCTTT. Its translation: CASSMGSENTEAFF.

The chain combines TRBV27 with TRBJ2-7, with a possible D match to TRBD1 (5 bases). V shed 0 bases and J shed 3 bases, with 9 bases lying between them. The CDR3 has 14 amino acids. Per the germline V gene, CDR1 is MNHEY and CDR2 is SMNVEV (reference sequence). The CDR3 is CASSLSRQNYEQYF. The CDR3 bases are TGTGCCAGCAGTTTATCGAGACAGAACTACGAGCAGTACTTC.

The rearrangement links TRBV11-3 to TRBJ2-1; 8 nucleotides align to TRBD2. The CDR3 runs to 16 residues. Germline trimming cut 6 bases from V and 8 bases from J; bases unmatched to any gene: 15. Per the germline V gene, CDR1 is SGHNT and CDR2 is YENEEA. CDR3 region: CASSPSAGGRHYEQFF. The CDR3 region has the DNA TGTGCCAGCAGTCCCTCCGCTGGCGGGAGGCATTATGAGCAGTTCTTC.

The rearrangement links TRBV7-9 to TRBJ2-3, with 14 nucleotides matching TRBD2. This CDR3 contains 15 residues. Per the germline V gene, CDR1 is SEHNR and CDR2 is FQNEAQ (reference sequence). V dropped 4 bases and J dropped 8; count of bases not matched to a gene: 5. CDR3 region: CASSSSTSGRGTQYF. The CDR3 DNA follows: TGTGCCAGCAGCTCCTCGACTAGCGGGAGGGGTACGCAGTATTTT.

This clone was seen more than once but under ten times. The V gene is TRBV9, the J gene TRBJ2-1; TRBD1 or TRBD2 may be the D gene (6 bases each). CDR1 and CDR2 from the germline V gene are SGDLS and YYNGEE. Trimming cost V 4 bases and J 5 bases, with 19 bases left between them. This CDR3 is 16 amino acids long. CDR3 nucleotides: TGTGCCAGCAGCAAAGGGGGTGGGGGGCACGACAATGAGCAGTTCTTC. Translation: CASSKGGGGHDNEQFF.

The V call is TRBV10-3, the J call TRBJ2-7; 9 positions match TRBD2. This CDR3 is 14 amino acids long. Per the germline V gene, CDR1 is ENHRY and CDR2 is SYGVKD. V lost 10 bases to trimming and J lost 6 bases; unmatched junction nucleotides: 13. CDR3 in amino acids: CATNRGGGASEQYF. The CDR3, as DNA: TGTGCCACCAACCGGGGCGGGGGGGCCTCCGAGCAGTACTTC.

The rearrangement joins TRBV18 to TRBJ1-1; tentative D call: TRBD1 (6 bases). Germline values: CDR1 KGHSH, CDR2 LQKENI. The CDR3 covers 14 residues. V was trimmed by 4 bases and J by 4 bases, leaving 13 bases between them. CDR3 DNA: TGTGCCAGCTCACTTGACTCAGGGGCCACTGAAGCTTTCTTT. Its translation is CASSLDSGATEAFF.

This clone has just one count. This chain links TRBV6-1 with TRBJ2-1; D ambiguous. Germline lookup yields CDR1 MNHNS and CDR2 SASEGT. V lost 0 bases, J lost 2 bases, and 14 bases lay in between. The CDR3 loop spans 17 amino acids. CDR3 residues: CASSEALVALPYNEQFF. CDR3 sequence (DNA): TGTGCCAGCAGTGAAGCGCTTGTGGCCCTCCCCTACAATGAGCAGTTCTTC.

The CDR3 nucleotides read TGTGCCTGGGGGGGAGGAGGGGAAAAACTGTTTTTT. This codes for CAWGGGGEKLFF. The chain employs TRBV30 and TRBJ1-4; weak D call: TRBD1 (5 bases). The CDR3 contains 12 residues. Germline V gene lookup returns CDR1 GTSNPN and CDR2 SVGIG (reference sequence). V lost 5 bases to trimming and J lost 8 bases, with 12 bases between them.

The CDR3 sequence is CASSPRGWTSGAFF. The DNA for the CDR3 is TGTGCCAGCAGTCCCCGTGGCTGGACTTCTGGAGCTTTCTTT. The chain combines TRBV27 with TRBJ1-1, with D hard to call. V lost 5 bases and J 10 bases, leaving 20 bases between the germline ends. The CDR3 has 14 amino acids. Germline V CDR1 and CDR2: MNHEY, SMNVEV (reference sequence).

The chain is built from TRBV18 and TRBJ2-3; 7 positions match TRBD1. The length of the CDR3 is 15 residues. J was trimmed by 3 bases and V by 0 bases; bases with no gene match: 3. The germline CDR1 and CDR2 sequences are KGHSH and LQKENI. CDR3 amino acids: CASSPPGQPTDTQYF. CDR3 bases: TGTGCCAGCTCACCACCGGGACAGCCTACAGATACGCAGTATTTT.

The rearrangement joins TRBV6-1 to TRBJ2-7; either TRBD1 or TRBD2 may fit D (6 bases each). Trimming shortened V by 2 bases and J by 3 bases, and 14 bases separated the two germline ends. Germline CDR1 reads MNHNS; CDR2 reads SASEGT. CDR3 length equals 15 residues. The chain's CDR3 is CASSELGGTNYEQYF. The CDR3 DNA sequence: TGTGCCAGCAGTGAATTGGGGGGCACCAACTACGAGCAGTACTTC.

The chain joins TRBV2 to TRBJ2-7, with D unresolved. The germline gives CDR1 SNHLY, CDR2 FYNNEI. This CDR3 has 16 amino acids. V was cut by 1 base and J by 2 bases, with 15 bases left in between. The CDR3 nucleotides read TGTGCCAGCAGTGAAGACGCCCCCTCCGGAACCTACGAGCAGTACTTC. Protein: CASSEDAPSGTYEQYF.

The V call is TRBV7-9, the J call TRBJ1-1, with TRBD1 as a possible D gene (5 bases). This CDR3 region has 13 residues. Germline V CDR1 and CDR2: SEHNR, FQNEAQ (reference sequence). The V end lost 5 bases, the J end lost 1 base, and 8 bases lay between the germline ends. CDR3 bases: TGTGCCAGCAGCAGGACACAGAACACTGAAGCTTTCTTT. Encoded protein: CASSRTQNTEAFF.

The chain couples TRBV6-1 to TRBJ1-2; 8 bases match TRBD1. Germline CDR1 MNHNS, CDR2 SASEGT. The CDR3 contains 15 residues. V lost 7 bases, J lost 6 bases, and 13 bases stayed unmatched. The CDR3 protein is CASTGTGRGWNGYTF. The CDR3 coding sequence is TGTGCCAGCACCGGGACAGGTAGAGGTTGGAATGGCTACACCTTC.

CDR3 sequence reads: CASSANGYTF. Written as DNA, the CDR3 is TGTGCCAGCAGCGCAAATGGCTACACCTTC. The rearrangement joins TRBV7-3 to TRBJ1-2; D is unresolved. The V end lost 5 bases, the J end lost 6 bases, and 4 bases lay between the germline ends. Germline V CDR1 and CDR2: SGHTA, FQGTGA. This CDR3 is 10 amino acids long.

A single count supports this clone. V gene TRBV5-1 combines with J gene TRBJ2-1; D remains ambiguous. The CDR3 totals 15 residues. Per germline, CDR1 SGHRS and CDR2 YFSETQ. The V end lost 1 base, the J end lost 6 bases, and 14 bases lay between the germline ends. This CDR3 reads CASSLSFNSFNEQFF. The CDR3 region has the DNA TGCGCCAGCAGCTTGAGTTTCAACTCATTCAATGAGCAGTTCTTC.